This entry is about one T cell receptor beta chain. The clone's antigen remains unknown. No base-level quality is on record; no much larger clone is a single base apart. The record originates from a study of OX40 agonist ivuxolimab in advanced cancers. Regarding the complete study: Ivuxolimab was a fully human IgG2 agonistic monoclonal antibody targeting the costimulatory receptor OX40 (CD134). Intravenous ivuxolimab was administered to patients every 2 weeks at six dose levels: 0.01, 0.1, 0.3, 1.5, 3 and 10 mg/kg. Of the approximately 50 dose-escalation patients, hepatocellular carcinoma was present in roughly 19, melanoma in roughly 15, renal cell carcinoma in 9 and head and neck cancer in 9. A male proportion of 75% to 85% and a mean age of roughly 58 years, ranging from 23 to 79, were recorded for the dose-escalation cohort. Patients were allowed to have had prior anti-PD-1, anti-PD-L1 or anti-CTLA-4 therapy, and around 40% of the dose-escalation patients had previously received checkpoint inhibitors. Partial responses occurred in three dose-escalation patients, of whom one had hepatocellular carcinoma and two had cutaneous melanoma. The purpose of peripheral TCRbeta sequencing was to test whether ivuxolimab changed TCR sequence diversity and led to clonal T-cell expansion. The paper reports the monotherapy dose-escalation portion (N of about 47 patients) of the phase I ivuxolimab trial. What the work shows at the level of the full study, not this receptor alone: Low levels of normalized T-cell clonal expansion were also shown by some nonresponding patients. Which antigens the clonally expanded peripheral T cells were specific for was not determined. After ivuxolimab, expanded clones were on average more numerous among CD8+ T cells than among CD4+ T cells. Clonal expansion of both CD4+ and CD8+ blood T cells was observed from baseline to week 6 at doses 0.1 to 3.0 mg/kg. Partial responders in the 0.1-3.0 mg/kg groups had among the lowest normalized peripheral clonal expansion, especially among CD8+ T cells.

Genomic DNA was isolated from the sorted cells so that the TCRbeta CDR3 region could be sequenced. The immunoSEQ Assay was used for sequencing of TCRbeta CDR3 regions. Held by TCRdb, this immuneACCESS table contains in-frame sequences only and omits some clones. Under half of the omission traces to an unresolved V gene where checked; the cause of the rest is unknown. This sample holds more than 80,000 clones; 90% to 95% were observed only once. About 0.27% of the sample goes to the ten largest clones. According to the germline V gene, CDR1 reads LGHNT and CDR2 reads FRNRAP. The CDR3 sequence holds 16 residues, the cysteine and phenylalanine included. The sequence is cut down to CDR3 DNA, 48 bases in frame from base 1. V lost 7 bases and J lost 3 bases; the stretch between them is 19 bases long. The trial excluded patients who had a history of autoimmune disease or were on systemic immunosuppression. Peripheral blood for TCR sequencing was collected from all dose cohorts at baseline, on cycle 4 day 1, and on cycle 7 day 1. Samples came from an open-label, multicenter, first-in-human phase I dose-escalation trial of ivuxolimab. The trial enrolled adults with locally advanced or metastatic head and neck squamous cell, hepatocellular, melanoma or renal cell carcinoma. CD4+ and CD8+ T cells were sorted separately from peripheral blood before TCR sequencing.

This sample comprised CD4+ or CD8+ T cells sorted from blood, obtained in a trial of the OX40 agonist ivuxolimab. The sequence was collected from an adult with an advanced solid tumor such as melanoma, head and neck, liver or kidney cancer. The chain is encoded by TRBV12-5 joined to TRBJ2-1; possibly the D gene is TRBD1, per 5 matching bases. The CDR3 is CASANLVGARYNEQFF. The nucleotide sequence reads as follows: TGTGCTAGTGCAAACCTCGTAGGGGCACGCTACAATGAGCAGTTCTTC.